This T cell receptor beta chain stems from a study of CD8 T cells in ankylosing spondylitis. One entry per CDR3 protein, called by TCRdb with MiXCR from the 5' RACE reads. The sample contains 350,000 to 400,000 distinct CDR3 sequences, 20% of which appear only once. Trimming cost V 1 base and J 10 bases; bases outside gene matches: 1. The CDR3 covers 12 residues. Germline values: CDR1 LGHNA, CDR2 YNFKEQ. Study-level points and caveats: Matched ankylosing spondylitis synovial fluid reportedly showed significant enrichment of disease-linked clones. Seven to nine highly homologous variants made up a TCR beta motif that seemed to typify ankylosing spondylitis blood.

This clonotype has only a few counts. The antigen is undetermined. The V gene is TRBV4-2, the J gene TRBJ1-1, with TRBD1 matching over 9 bases. The sequence was collected from a male donor with ankylosing spondylitis or in good health (not recorded which). The sample consisted of blood, either unsorted or a sorted T cell fraction (not recorded which). The CDR3 region is CASSQGTGAAFF. DNA for the CDR3: TGTGCCAGCAGCCAAGGGACAGGGGCAGCTTTCTTT.